The rows below give T cell receptor beta chains drawn from one sample of a study of CD8+ T cells in alopecia areata. Some clones are missing from TCRdb's copy, which holds only in-frame ones; the method was immunoSEQ multiplex PCR. The data hold around 190,000 clones, with less than 65% observed a single time. The specimen comprised CD4+ T cells sorted from blood, sampled at week 24, from a patient treated with tofacitinib. The receptors here all came from a human donor with alopecia areata. Each CDR3 is given without its conserved first and last residue.

v_call,cdr3_aa
TRBV19,ASTIGQENSPLH
TRBV29-1,SVAQPGLAETQY
TRBV6-5,ASSYSASGVIYEQY
TRBV4-3,ASSPDLNYGYT
TRBV15,ATNRGLEETQY
TRBV4-3,ASSQIAGGPTDTQY
TRBV5-1,ASSLTSGTYEQY
TRBV7-2,ASTTRRLDRFLETQY
TRBV27,ASSTPDRVKNSPLH
TRBV5-1,ASRRAGQSTDTQY
TRBV13,ASRRDGSTDTQY
TRBV7-2,ASEEGGYTDTQY
TRBV6-4,ASRPQGDAGELF
TRBV7-2,ASSLEMRSHEQY
TRBV13,ASSSFLDRDNVDGYT
TRBV19,ASSIQGYGYT
TRBV2,ASTLGQGATDTQY
TRBV29-1,SVVGDSNNEQF
TRBV29-1,SIKRGGLDEQY
TRBV30,ACHRNDKSNTEAF
TRBV7-6,ASTDNRDFKSTDTQY
TRBV4-2,ASSQRTQGLNNEQF
TRBV19,ASSIDTGGLGNEQF
TRBV6-6,ASKKDRAVGEQY
TRBV6-5,ASSYNRGDGYT
TRBV5-1,ASSLRDTRDSPLH
TRBV7-9,ASSQPGITYNEQF
TRBV6-6,AAGFTGRQRNSPLH
TRBV10-3,AISEVSSYEQY
TRBV2,ASSGGANTEAF
TRBV5-1,ASSFETGGGGSPLH
TRBV14,ASSLFGTDTQY